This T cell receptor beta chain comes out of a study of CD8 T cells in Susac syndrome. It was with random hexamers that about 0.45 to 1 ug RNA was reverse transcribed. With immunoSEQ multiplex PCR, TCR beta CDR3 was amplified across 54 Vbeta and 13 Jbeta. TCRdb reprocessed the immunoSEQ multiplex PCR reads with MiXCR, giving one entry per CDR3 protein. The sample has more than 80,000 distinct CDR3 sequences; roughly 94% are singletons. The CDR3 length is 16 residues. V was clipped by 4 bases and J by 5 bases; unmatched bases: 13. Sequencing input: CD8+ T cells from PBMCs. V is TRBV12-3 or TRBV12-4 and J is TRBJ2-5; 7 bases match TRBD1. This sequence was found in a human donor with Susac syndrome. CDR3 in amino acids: CASSSSQGSIRETQYF. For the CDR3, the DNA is TGTGCCAGCAGTTCCTCACAGGGGTCCATAAGGGAGACCCAGTACTTC.